This TCR beta chain originates from a study of T-cell reconstitution after alpha-beta-depleted transplantation in children. During its preparation, the TCRbeta library received unique molecular identifiers. One entry per CDR3 protein results from TCRdb running MiXCR on the PCR reads. Seen here are 240,000 or so distinct CDR3 sequences, more than 10% observed once, and the top ten hold approximately 2.4%. This clonotype was recorded at least ten times. Germline values: CDR1 MNHEY, CDR2 SVGAGI. Trimming pared 0 bases from V and 0 bases from J, leaving 11 bases between. CDR3 size: 16 residues. The specimen comprised PBMCs from the stem cell graft donor, sampled from the stem cell graft. The receptor was derived from a human donor who donated a stem cell graft to a child with acute lymphoblastic leukemia. The rearrangement joins TRBV6-5 to TRBJ1-1; tentative D call: TRBD1 (5 bases). The CDR3 DNA reads as TGTGCCAGCAGTTACTCGTTGACAGAAATGAACACTGAAGCTTTCTTT. Translated, it gives CASSYSLTEMNTEAFF.